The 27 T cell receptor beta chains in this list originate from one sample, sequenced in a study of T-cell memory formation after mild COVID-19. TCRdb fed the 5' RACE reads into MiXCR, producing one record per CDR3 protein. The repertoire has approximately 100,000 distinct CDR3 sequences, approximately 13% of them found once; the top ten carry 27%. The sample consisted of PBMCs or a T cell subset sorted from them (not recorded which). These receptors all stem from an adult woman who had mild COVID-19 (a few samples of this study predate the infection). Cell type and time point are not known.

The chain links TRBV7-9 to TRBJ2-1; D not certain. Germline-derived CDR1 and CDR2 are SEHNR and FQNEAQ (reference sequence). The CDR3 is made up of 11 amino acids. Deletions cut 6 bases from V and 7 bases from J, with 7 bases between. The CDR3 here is CASRFQNEQFF. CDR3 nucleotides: TGTGCCAGCAGATTTCAAAATGAGCAGTTCTTC.

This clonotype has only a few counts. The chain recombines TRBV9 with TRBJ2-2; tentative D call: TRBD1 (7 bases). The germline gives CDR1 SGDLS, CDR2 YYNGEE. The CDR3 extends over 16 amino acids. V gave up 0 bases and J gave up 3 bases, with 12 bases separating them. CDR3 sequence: CASSVVGGGDTGELFF. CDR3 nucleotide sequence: TGTGCCAGCAGCGTAGTCGGAGGGGGCGACACCGGGGAGCTGTTTTTT.

The DNA for the CDR3 is TGTGCCAGCAGCTTACTAGATTTCCACGAGCAGTACTTC. Encoded protein: CASSLLDFHEQYF. The J gene is TRBJ2-7, the V gene TRBV7-2; D uncertain. The V end was cut by 2 bases, the J end by 5 bases, with 10 bases between. The CDR3 length is 13 residues. Germline V gives CDR1 SGHTA, CDR2 FQGNSA. Full variable domain (rest looked up from reference TRBV7-2 and TRBJ2-7): GAGVSQSPSNKVTEKGKDVELRCDPISGHTALYWYRQSLGQGLEFLIYFQGNSAPDKSGLPSDRFSAERTGGSVSTLTIQRTQQEDSAVYLCASSLLDFHEQYFGPGTRLTVT.

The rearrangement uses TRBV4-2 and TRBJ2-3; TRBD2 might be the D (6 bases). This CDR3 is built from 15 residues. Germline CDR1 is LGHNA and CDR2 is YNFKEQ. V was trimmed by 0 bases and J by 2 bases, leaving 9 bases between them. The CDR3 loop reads CASSQEARDTDTQYF. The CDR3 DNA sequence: TGTGCCAGCAGCCAAGAGGCGCGGGACACAGATACGCAGTATTTT.

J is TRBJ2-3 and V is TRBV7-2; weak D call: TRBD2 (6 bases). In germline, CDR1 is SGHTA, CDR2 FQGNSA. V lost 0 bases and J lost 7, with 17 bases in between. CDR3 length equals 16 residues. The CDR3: CASSLAFRRAVNTQYF. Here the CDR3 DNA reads TGTGCCAGCAGCTTAGCCTTCCGGAGGGCCGTAAATACGCAGTATTTT.

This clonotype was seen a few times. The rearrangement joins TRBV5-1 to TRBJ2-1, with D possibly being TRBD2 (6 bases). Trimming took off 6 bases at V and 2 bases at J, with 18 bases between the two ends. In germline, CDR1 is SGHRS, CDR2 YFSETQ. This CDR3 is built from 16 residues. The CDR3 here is CASTSPGELPYNEQFF. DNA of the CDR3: TGCGCCAGCACCTCCCCGGGGGAGCTCCCCTACAATGAGCAGTTCTTC.

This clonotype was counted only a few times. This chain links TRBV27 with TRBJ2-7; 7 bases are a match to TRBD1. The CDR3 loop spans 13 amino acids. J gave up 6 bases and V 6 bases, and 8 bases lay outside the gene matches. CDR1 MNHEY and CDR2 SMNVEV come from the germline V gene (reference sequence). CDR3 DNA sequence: TGTGCCAGCAGGTCCATCAGGGGGAGCGAGCAGTACTTC. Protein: CASRSIRGSEQYF.

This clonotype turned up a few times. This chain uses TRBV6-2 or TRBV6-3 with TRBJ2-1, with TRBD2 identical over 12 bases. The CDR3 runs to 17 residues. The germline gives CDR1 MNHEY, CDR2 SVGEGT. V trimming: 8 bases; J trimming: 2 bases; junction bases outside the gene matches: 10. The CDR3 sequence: CASLTKLAGGTYNEQFF. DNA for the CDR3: TGTGCCAGCCTAACCAAACTAGCGGGAGGAACCTACAATGAGCAGTTCTTC.

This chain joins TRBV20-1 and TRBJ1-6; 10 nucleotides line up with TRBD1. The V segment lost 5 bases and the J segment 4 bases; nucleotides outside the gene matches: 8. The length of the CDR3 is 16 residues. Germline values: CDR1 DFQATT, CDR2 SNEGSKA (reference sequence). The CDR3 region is CSAGSDRGRYNSPLHF. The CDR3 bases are TGCAGTGCTGGATCGGACAGGGGGAGATATAATTCACCCCTCCACTTT.

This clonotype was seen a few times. CDR3 sequence: CASSFGTEDYEQYF. DNA for the CDR3: TGTGCCAGCAGCTTCGGGACAGAAGACTACGAGCAGTACTTC. The V call is TRBV7-6, the J call TRBJ2-7, with 7 bases identical to TRBD1. Per the germline V gene, CDR1 is SGHVS and CDR2 is FNYEAQ. V dropped 3 bases and J dropped 3; count of bases not matched to a gene: 5. The CDR3 has 14 residues. The full variable domain, in which reference TRBV7-6 and TRBJ2-7 provide the parts outside the CDR3, is GAGVSQSPRYKVTKRGQDVALRCDPISGHVSLYWYRQALGQGPEFLTYFNYEAQQDKSGLPNDRFSAERPEGSISTLTIQRTEQRDSAMYRCASSFGTEDYEQYFGPGTRLTVT.

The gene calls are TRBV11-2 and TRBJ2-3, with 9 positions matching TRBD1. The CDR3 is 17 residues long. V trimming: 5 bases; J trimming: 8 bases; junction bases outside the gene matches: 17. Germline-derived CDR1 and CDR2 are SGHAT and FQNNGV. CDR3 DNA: TGTGCCAGCAGCCCGGGACAGGGTTTTATGGAAGGGACTACGCAGTATTTT. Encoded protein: CASSPGQGFMEGTTQYF.

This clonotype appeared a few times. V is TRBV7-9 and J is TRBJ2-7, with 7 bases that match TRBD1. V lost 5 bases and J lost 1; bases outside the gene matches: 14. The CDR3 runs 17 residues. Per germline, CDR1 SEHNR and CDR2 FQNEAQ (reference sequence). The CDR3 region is CASSPLAGTVSSYEQYF. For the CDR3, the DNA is TGTGCCAGCAGCCCTCTTGCCGGGACAGTTTCTTCCTACGAGCAGTACTTC.

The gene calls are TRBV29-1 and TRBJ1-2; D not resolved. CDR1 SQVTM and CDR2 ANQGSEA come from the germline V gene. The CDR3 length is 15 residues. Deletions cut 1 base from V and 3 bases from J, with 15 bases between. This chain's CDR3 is CSVEVGGFGDYGYTF. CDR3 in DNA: TGCAGCGTTGAAGTAGGAGGGTTCGGGGACTATGGCTACACCTTC.

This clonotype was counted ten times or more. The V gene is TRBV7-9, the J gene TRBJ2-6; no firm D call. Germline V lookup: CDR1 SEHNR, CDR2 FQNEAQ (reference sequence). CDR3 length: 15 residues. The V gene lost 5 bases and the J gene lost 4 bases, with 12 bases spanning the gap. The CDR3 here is CASSPGPIGANVLTF. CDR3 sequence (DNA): TGTGCCAGCAGCCCCGGGCCGATAGGGGCCAACGTCCTGACTTTC. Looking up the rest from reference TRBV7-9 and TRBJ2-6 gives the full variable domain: DTGVSQNPRHKITKRGQNVTFRCDPISEHNRLYWYRQTLGQGPEFLTYFQNEAQLEKSRLLSDRFSAERPKGSFSTLEIQRTEQGDSAMYLCASSPGPIGANVLTFGAGSRLTVL.

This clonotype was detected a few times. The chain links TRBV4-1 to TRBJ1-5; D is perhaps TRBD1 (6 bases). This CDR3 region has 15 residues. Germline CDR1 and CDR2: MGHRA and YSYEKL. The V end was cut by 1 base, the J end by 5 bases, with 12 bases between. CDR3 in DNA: TGCGCCAGCAGCCAAGTTGGGGGGGCTTATCAGCCCCAGCATTTT. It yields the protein CASSQVGGAYQPQHF.

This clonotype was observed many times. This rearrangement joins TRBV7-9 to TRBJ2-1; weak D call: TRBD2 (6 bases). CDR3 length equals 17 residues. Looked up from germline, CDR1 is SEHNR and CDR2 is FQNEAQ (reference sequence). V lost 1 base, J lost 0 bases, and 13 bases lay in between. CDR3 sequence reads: CASSLDVGTRSYNEQFF. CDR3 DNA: TGTGCCAGCAGCTTAGACGTGGGGACTCGCTCCTACAATGAGCAGTTCTTC.

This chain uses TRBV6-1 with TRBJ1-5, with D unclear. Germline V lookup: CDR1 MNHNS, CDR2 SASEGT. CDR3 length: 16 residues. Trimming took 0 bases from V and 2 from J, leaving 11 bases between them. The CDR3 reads CASSEAFHGGNQPQHF. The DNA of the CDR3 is TGTGCCAGCAGTGAAGCCTTCCACGGGGGCAATCAGCCCCAGCATTTT.

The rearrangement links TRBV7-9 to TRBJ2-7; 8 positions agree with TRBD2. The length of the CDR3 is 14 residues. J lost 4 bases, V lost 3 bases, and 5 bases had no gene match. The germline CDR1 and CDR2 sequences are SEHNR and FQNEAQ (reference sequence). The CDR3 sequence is CASSLSGREYEQYF. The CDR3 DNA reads TGTGCCAGCAGCTTGAGCGGGAGAGAGTACGAGCAGTACTTC.

As DNA, the CDR3 is TGTGCCAGCAGCTCCCCGAAAGAGACCCAGTACTTC. Its protein is CASSSPKETQYF. The chain recombines TRBV7-2 with TRBJ2-5; D remains unclear. Germline V CDR1 and CDR2: SGHTA, FQGNSA. V lost 4 bases to trimming and J lost 3 bases, with 6 bases between them. The CDR3 consists of 12 residues.

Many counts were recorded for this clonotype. The CDR3 loop is CASSQGEGLAGAMEQFF. The CDR3 coding sequence is TGCGCCAGCAGCCAAGGTGAAGGACTAGCGGGAGCGATGGAGCAGTTCTTC. The chain joins TRBV4-3 to TRBJ2-1, with 13 bases that match TRBD2. Germline CDR1 LGHNA, CDR2 YSLEER. This CDR3 is 17 amino acids long. V shed 1 base, J shed 10 bases, and the junction held 10 bases outside the gene matches.

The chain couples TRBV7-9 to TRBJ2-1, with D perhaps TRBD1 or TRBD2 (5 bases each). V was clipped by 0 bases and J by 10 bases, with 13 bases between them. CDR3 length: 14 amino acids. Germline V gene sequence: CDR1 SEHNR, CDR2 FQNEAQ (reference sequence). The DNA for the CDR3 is TGTGCCAGCAGCTTAGCGCAAAAGGGACGGGAGCAGTTCTTC. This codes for CASSLAQKGREQFF.

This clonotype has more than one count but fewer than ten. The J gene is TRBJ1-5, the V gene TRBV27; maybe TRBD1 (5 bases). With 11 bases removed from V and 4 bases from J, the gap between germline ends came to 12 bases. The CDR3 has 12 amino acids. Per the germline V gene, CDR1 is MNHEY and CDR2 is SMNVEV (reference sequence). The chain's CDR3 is CASGFFNQPQHF. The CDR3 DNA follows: TGTGCCTCAGGGTTCTTTAATCAGCCCCAGCATTTT.

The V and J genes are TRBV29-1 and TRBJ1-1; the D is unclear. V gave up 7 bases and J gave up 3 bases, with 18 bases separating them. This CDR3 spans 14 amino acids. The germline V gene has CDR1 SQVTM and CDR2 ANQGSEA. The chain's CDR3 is CSAKQPTLYTEAFF. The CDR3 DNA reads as TGCAGCGCCAAACAGCCTACACTGTACACTGAAGCTTTCTTT.

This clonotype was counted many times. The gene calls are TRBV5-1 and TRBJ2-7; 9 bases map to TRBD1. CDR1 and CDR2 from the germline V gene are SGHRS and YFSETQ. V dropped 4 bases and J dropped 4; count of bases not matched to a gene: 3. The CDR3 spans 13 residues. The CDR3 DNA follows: TGCGCCAGCAGCATGGGACAGGGTTACGAGCAGTACTTC. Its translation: CASSMGQGYEQYF.

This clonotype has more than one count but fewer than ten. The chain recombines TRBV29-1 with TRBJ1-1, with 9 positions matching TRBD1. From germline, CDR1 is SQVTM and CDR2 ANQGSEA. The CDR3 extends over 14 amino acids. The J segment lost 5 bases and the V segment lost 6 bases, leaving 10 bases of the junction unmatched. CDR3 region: CSVRGTGQGTEAFF. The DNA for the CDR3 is TGCAGCGTGAGGGGGACAGGGCAAGGGACTGAAGCTTTCTTT.

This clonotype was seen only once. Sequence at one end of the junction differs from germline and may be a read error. The CDR3 sequence: CDSRTGTEAFF. CDR3 DNA: TGTGACAGCAGAACAGGCACTGAAGCTTTCTTT. The chain employs TRBV25-1 and TRBJ1-1, with a possible D match to TRBD1 (5 bases). The germline V gene has CDR1 MGHDK and CDR2 SYGVNS. The CDR3 is 11 residues long.

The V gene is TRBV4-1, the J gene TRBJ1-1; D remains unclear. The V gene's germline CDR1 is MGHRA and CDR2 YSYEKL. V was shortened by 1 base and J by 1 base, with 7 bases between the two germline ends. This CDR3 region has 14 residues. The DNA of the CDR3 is TGCGCCAGCAGCCAAGGAGCGGAGAACACTGAAGCTTTCTTT. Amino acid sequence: CASSQGAENTEAFF.